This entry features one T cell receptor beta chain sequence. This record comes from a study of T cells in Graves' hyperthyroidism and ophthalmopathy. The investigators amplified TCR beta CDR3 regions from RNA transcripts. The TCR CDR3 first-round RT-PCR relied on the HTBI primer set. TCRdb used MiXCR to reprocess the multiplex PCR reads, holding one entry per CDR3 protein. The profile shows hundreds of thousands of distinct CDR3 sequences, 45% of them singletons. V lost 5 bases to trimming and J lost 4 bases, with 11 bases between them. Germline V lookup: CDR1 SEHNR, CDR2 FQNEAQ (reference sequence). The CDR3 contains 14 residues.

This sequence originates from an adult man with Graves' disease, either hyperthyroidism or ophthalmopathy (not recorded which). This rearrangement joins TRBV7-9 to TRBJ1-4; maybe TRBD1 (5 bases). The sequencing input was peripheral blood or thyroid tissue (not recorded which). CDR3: CASSQAGGNEKLFF. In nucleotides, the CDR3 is TGTGCCAGCAGCCAGGCCGGGGGTAATGAAAAACTGTTTTTT.